A selection of T cell receptor beta chains follows, all from one sample in a study of shared T cell receptors in the human thymus. TCRdb's copy holds only in-frame clones and misses some; the assay was immunoSEQ multiplex PCR. The table shows approximately 660,000 clones, with 88% occurring only once. These records were also assigned to another study, of human thymus T cells.

The sequenced material came from thymocytes. The source is a boy in the first two years of life with a congenital heart defect. CDR3s include the opening cysteine and the closing phenylalanine or tryptophan. A D gene is named only where the DNA matches it firmly. Clone size is stated in some rows and not others, as once, few, many or a class when expanded.

CASSQMGLATYNEQFF | TGTGCCAGCAGCCAAATGGGACTAGCGACGTACAATGAGCAGTTCTTC | TRBV4-2 | TRBD2 | TRBJ2-1 | -
CASSLGTPGGNEQFF | TGCGCCAGCAGCCTTGGGACCCCTGGGGGGAATGAGCAGTTCTTC | TRBV4-3 | - | TRBJ2-1 | -
CASSLVGRGPYEQYF | TGTGCCAGCAGCTTGGTGGGCAGGGGACCATACGAGCAGTACTTC | TRBV5-8 | - | TRBJ2-7 | once
CASSPTMGGLPYEQYF | TGTGCCAGCAGCCCAACTATGGGGGGGCTCCCCTACGAGCAGTACTTC | TRBV11-2 | - | TRBJ2-7 | once
CASSLLVYCGGRTDTQYF | TGCGCCAGCAGCCTCTTGGTATATTGCGGCGGGAGGACAGATACGCAGTATTTT | TRBV5-1 | TRBD2 | TRBJ2-3 | once
CASSGPRPYEQYF | TGTGCCAGCTCAGGTCCGCGCCCCTACGAGCAGTACTTC | TRBV18 | - | TRBJ2-7 | -
CASSQDLEGGELFF | TGTGCCAGCAGCCAAGATCTTGAGGGCGGGGAGCTGTTTTTT | TRBV14 | - | TRBJ2-2 | once
CASSLGWGRSTDTQYF | TGTGCCAGCAGCTTAGGGTGGGGGCGAAGCACAGATACGCAGTATTTT | TRBV7-2 | - | TRBJ2-3 | -
CASNESYLEQFF | TGTGCCAGCAACGAGAGCTATCTTGAGCAGTTCTTC | TRBV27 | - | TRBJ2-1 | once
CASSLVTDTRTEAFF | TGTGCCAGCAGCTTGGTCACGGACACTCGAACTGAAGCTTTCTTT | TRBV5-4 | - | TRBJ1-1 | -
CASSSSRPTSGRFYNEQFF | TGTGCCAGCAGTTCTTCTCGTCCGACTAGCGGGAGATTCTACAATGAGCAGTTCTTC | TRBV27 | TRBD2 | TRBJ2-1 | once
CASSTSGRAGTDTQYF | TGTGCCAGTAGTACTAGCGGGAGAGCGGGCACAGATACGCAGTATTTT | TRBV19 | TRBD2 | TRBJ2-3 | few
CASSSRLAYEQYF | TGTGCCAGCAGCTCCAGGCTCGCTTACGAGCAGTACTTC | TRBV7-9 | - | TRBJ2-7 | once
CASSRGGLNTDTQYF | TGCGCCAGCAGCCGGGGCGGTCTGAACACAGATACGCAGTATTTT | TRBV4-3 | - | TRBJ2-3 | once
CASSSPGLRKETQYF | TGTGCCAGTAGTTCACCGGGACTACGCAAAGAGACCCAGTACTTC | TRBV19 | TRBD2 | TRBJ2-5 | -
CASSEKREGQGNEQFF | TGTGCCAGCAGTGAGAAGCGAGAGGGACAGGGCAATGAGCAGTTCTTC | TRBV2 | TRBD1 | TRBJ2-1 | few
CASSYPSGRGPVEAFF | TGTGCCAGCAGTTACCCCTCGGGCAGGGGGCCAGTAGAAGCTTTCTTT | TRBV6-5 | TRBD1 | TRBJ1-1 | -
CASSQVLAVSTDTQYF | TGCGCCAGCAGCCAAGTGCTAGCGGTAAGCACAGATACGCAGTATTTT | TRBV4-3 | TRBD2 | TRBJ2-3 | -
CASRGAAYNEQFF | TGTGCCAGTCGGGGGGCGGCTTACAATGAGCAGTTCTTC | TRBV6-1 | - | TRBJ2-1 | -
CASSHLLAGGSNEQFF | TGTGCCAGCAGTCATCTTCTAGCGGGAGGTAGTAATGAGCAGTTCTTC | TRBV2 | TRBD2 | TRBJ2-1 | -
CASSYDSGRYEQYF | TGTGCCAGCAGCTACGATAGCGGGAGGTACGAGCAGTACTTC | TRBV7-2 | TRBD2 | TRBJ2-7 | -
CASSGRVGGGTDTQYF | TGTGCCAGCAGCGGGAGGGTAGGCGGGGGCACAGATACGCAGTATTTT | TRBV9 | - | TRBJ2-3 | -
CASSLRADRGGTDTQYF | TGTGCCAGCAGTTTGCGGGCCGACAGGGGAGGCACAGATACGCAGTATTTT | TRBV28 | TRBD1 | TRBJ2-3 | once
CASSFGTRPDTQYF | TGTGCCAGCAGCTTCGGGACTCGCCCAGATACGCAGTATTTT | TRBV5-4 | - | TRBJ2-3 | -
CASSLKGLRSGANVLTF | TGTGCCAGCAGTTTAAAGGGGTTACGCTCTGGGGCCAACGTCCTGACTTTC | TRBV27 | - | TRBJ2-6 | once
CASSPPSSGTYEQYF | TGTGCCAGCAGCCCTCCCTCTAGCGGAACCTACGAGCAGTACTTC | TRBV7-8 | TRBD2 | TRBJ2-7 | -
CASSPVTGLWKAFF | TGTGCCAGCAGCCCTGTGACAGGGCTGTGGAAAGCTTTCTTT | TRBV7-8 | TRBD1 | TRBJ1-1 | -
CASSLRRNRDTDTQYF | TGTGCCAGCAGCTTACGGAGGAACAGGGACACAGATACGCAGTATTTT | TRBV7-8 | - | TRBJ2-3 | once
CASSRTRGQGASEQYF | TGTGCCAGCAGCCGGACGCGGGGGCAGGGGGCGAGTGAGCAGTACTTC | TRBV5-4 | - | TRBJ2-7 | -
CASSSSGTGSHEQYF | TGTGCCAGCAGCTCCTCCGGGACAGGGTCCCACGAGCAGTACTTC | TRBV5-4 | TRBD1 | TRBJ2-7 | few
CASSLQGNNEKLFF | TGTGCCAGCAGTTTACAGGGGAATAATGAAAAACTGTTTTTT | TRBV27 | - | TRBJ1-4 | once
CASSPRDGSGRESGGELFF | TGTGCCAGCAGCCCCCGTGATGGTAGCGGGAGGGAATCTGGCGGGGAGCTGTTTTTT | TRBV7-9 | TRBD2 | TRBJ2-2 | -
CASSQEMTPRSPLHF | TGCGCCAGCAGCCAAGAGATGACTCCCCGATCACCCCTCCACTTT | TRBV4-3 | - | TRBJ1-6 | -
CASRGTGVFTEAFF | TGTGCCAGCAGGGGGACAGGGGTGTTCACTGAAGCTTTCTTT | TRBV27 | TRBD1 | TRBJ1-1 | -
CASSHRPGTSSYEQYF | TGCGCCAGCAGCCATCGCCCCGGGACTAGCTCGTACGAGCAGTACTTC | TRBV4-3 | TRBD2 | TRBJ2-7 | -
CASSRGFNQPQHF | TGTGCCAGCAGTAGGGGGTTCAATCAGCCCCAGCATTTT | TRBV6-4 | - | TRBJ1-5 | -
CASSDREEVFMNTEAFF | TGTGCCAGCAGTGACAGGGAAGAAGTGTTCATGAACACTGAAGCTTTCTTT | TRBV28 | TRBD1 | TRBJ1-1 | -
CASGRDRDFDGGNTIYF | TGCGCCAGCGGCCGGGACAGGGACTTTGATGGGGGAAACACCATATATTTT | TRBV4-1 | TRBD1 | TRBJ1-3 | -
CASSSPWGGTEAFF | TGTGCCAGCTCATCACCGTGGGGAGGCACTGAAGCTTTCTTT | TRBV18 | - | TRBJ1-1 | -
CSVEDSQTQETQYF | TGCAGCGTTGAAGACTCCCAGACACAAGAGACCCAGTACTTC | TRBV29-1 | - | TRBJ2-5 | -
CASSVNSGLSGRRGDTQYF | TGTGCCAGCAGTGTCAACAGCGGGCTTAGCGGGAGGAGAGGAGATACGCAGTATTTT | TRBV6-1 | TRBD2 | TRBJ2-3 | -
CASSLVPRRRGTYTEAFF | TGTGCCAGCAGCTTAGTTCCCCGTCGGCGGGGAACATACACTGAAGCTTTCTTT | TRBV7-9 | - | TRBJ1-1 | -
CATSSPGTAKSGTQYF | TGTGCCACCAGCAGCCCCGGGACAGCTAAAAGTGGGACCCAGTACTTC | TRBV15 | TRBD1 | TRBJ2-5 | -
CASRRTAGGPYEQYF | TGCGCCAGCAGACGAACAGCGGGAGGGCCCTACGAGCAGTACTTC | TRBV4-1 | TRBD2 | TRBJ2-7 | -
CASSFLAGGGDTQYF | TGTGCCAGCAGTTTCCTAGCGGGAGGTGGAGATACGCAGTATTTT | TRBV27 | TRBD2 | TRBJ2-3 | -
CASSYGGTGRTDEQYF | TGTGCCAGCAGTTACGGAGGCACTGGGCGGACTGACGAGCAGTACTTC | TRBV6-5 | - | TRBJ2-7 | once
CASSQLAGGHEQYF | TGCGCCAGCAGCCAATTGGCAGGGGGCCACGAGCAGTACTTC | TRBV4-3 | TRBD1 | TRBJ2-7 | -
CATSRGGLRENIQYF | TGCGCCACCTCTAGGGGGGGACTCCGCGAAAACATTCAGTACTTC | TRBV10-2 | - | TRBJ2-4 | -
CASSYRLTEQYF | TGTGCCAGCAGCTACAGGTTGACCGAGCAGTACTTC | TRBV11-3 | - | TRBJ2-7 | -
CASSVGGGGSGNTIYF | TGTGCCAGCAGCGTAGGAGGGGGGGGCTCTGGAAACACCATATATTTT | TRBV9 | - | TRBJ1-3 | -
CASSPSLTDTQYF | TGCGCCAGCAGCCCCTCTCTAACAGATACGCAGTATTTT | TRBV5-1 | - | TRBJ2-3 | -